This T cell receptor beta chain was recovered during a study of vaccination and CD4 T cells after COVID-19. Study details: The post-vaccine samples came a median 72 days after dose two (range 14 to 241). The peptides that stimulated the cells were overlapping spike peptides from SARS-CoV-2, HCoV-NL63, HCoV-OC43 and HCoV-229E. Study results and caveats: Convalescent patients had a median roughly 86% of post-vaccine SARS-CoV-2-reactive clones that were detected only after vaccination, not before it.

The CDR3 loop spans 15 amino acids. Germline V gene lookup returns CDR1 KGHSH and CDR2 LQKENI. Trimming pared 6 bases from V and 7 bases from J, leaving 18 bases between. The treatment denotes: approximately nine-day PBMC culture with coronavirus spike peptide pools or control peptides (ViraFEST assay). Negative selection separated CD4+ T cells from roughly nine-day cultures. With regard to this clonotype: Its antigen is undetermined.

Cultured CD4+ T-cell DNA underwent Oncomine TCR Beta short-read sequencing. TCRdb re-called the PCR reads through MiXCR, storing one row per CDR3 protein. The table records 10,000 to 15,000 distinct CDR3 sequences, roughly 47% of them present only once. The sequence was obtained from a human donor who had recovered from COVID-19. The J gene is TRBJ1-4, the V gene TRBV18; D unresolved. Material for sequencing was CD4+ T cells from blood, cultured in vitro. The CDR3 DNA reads TGTGCCAGCTCTACCAATGAGGGCAAAGGTGAAAAACTGTTTTTT. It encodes CASSTNEGKGEKLFF.